Below are 19 T cell receptor beta chains sequenced from a single sample in a study of blood T cells in healthy people across ages. Alongside a J-beta primer mix, a sample-barcoded 5' primer served in a second PCR lasting roughly 7 to 11 cycles. TCRdb re-called the 5' RACE reads with MiXCR, one entry per CDR3 protein. Seen here are 1.2 million to 1.5 million distinct CDR3 sequences, around 39% observed once, and the top ten hold 7.9%. Sequencing input: blood. Every receptor here comes from a woman in her late teens or twenties in good health.

This clonotype was observed a handful of times. The chain couples TRBV2 to TRBJ2-4, with no clear D. This CDR3 spans 14 amino acids. Germline-derived CDR1 and CDR2 are SNHLY and FYNNEI. The V end was cut by 2 bases, the J end by 7 bases, with 12 bases between. CDR3 residues: CASSENPYSNIQYF. CDR3 sequence (DNA): TGTGCCAGCAGTGAAAACCCCTATTCGAACATTCAGTACTTC.

The CDR3: CASSGWADTQYF. DNA for the CDR3: TGTGCCAGCAGTGGGTGGGCAGATACGCAGTATTTT. This chain connects TRBV2 to TRBJ2-3; no reliable D call. Germline loops: CDR1 SNHLY, CDR2 FYNNEI. V was cut by 4 bases and J by 4 bases, with 6 bases left in between. CDR3 size: 12 residues.

This chain uses TRBV6-5 with TRBJ2-1; D is possibly TRBD2 (5 bases). CDR1 is MNHEY, CDR2 SVGAGI, per germline. The CDR3 totals 15 residues. Trimming took 2 bases from V and 9 from J, leaving 17 bases between them. The CDR3 here is CASSYTSFSAGEQFF. Here the CDR3 DNA reads TGTGCCAGCAGTTACACATCTTTTAGCGCGGGTGAGCAGTTCTTC.

The chain couples TRBV27 to TRBJ2-1; D possibly corresponds to TRBD2 (6 bases). There are 15 residues in the CDR3. CDR1 is MNHEY, CDR2 SMNVEV, per germline (reference sequence). The V gene lost 1 base and the J gene lost 8 bases, with 15 bases spanning the gap. The CDR3 protein is CASSLFAGLSDEQFF. DNA for the CDR3: TGTGCCAGCAGTTTATTTGCGGGGCTATCCGATGAGCAGTTCTTC.

This clonotype has only a few counts. The V call is TRBV3-1, the J call TRBJ1-4; D call uncertain. This CDR3 is 18 amino acids long. The germline V gene has CDR1 LGHDT and CDR2 YNNKEL (reference sequence). V was trimmed by 0 bases and J by 8 bases, leaving 22 bases between them. CDR3 nucleotides: TGTGCCAGCAGCCAAGATAAGGGCCAAGGCTGGAAAAGGGAAAAACTGTTTTTT. This sequence encodes CASSQDKGQGWKREKLFF.

This clonotype appeared a few times. The chain links TRBV7-8 to TRBJ2-5; D gene unclear. The J call is in doubt because the DNA end fits TRBJ2-7 better. The CDR3 consists of 14 residues. Germline V gene lookup returns CDR1 SGHVS and CDR2 FQNEAQ. CDR3 loop: CASSPPAAIYEQYF. The CDR3 bases are TGTGCCAGCAGCCCCCCGGCAGCCATCTACGAGCAGTACTTC.

CDR3 DNA: TGTGCCAGCAGCGCCGTAGGCGGGGCGCTTGGCTACACCTTC. Encoded protein: CASSAVGGALGYTF. This chain uses TRBV7-2 with TRBJ1-2; D may be TRBD1 (5 bases). Germline V CDR1 and CDR2: SGHTA, FQGNSA. Between the trimmed V and J ends, which lost 5 bases and 7 bases, there was a span of 17 bases. CDR3 length equals 14 residues.

Only a few counts were recorded for this clonotype. The J gene is TRBJ2-3, the V gene TRBV6-2 or TRBV6-3; TRBD2 agrees at 9 bases. This CDR3 region has 17 residues. The germline CDR1 and CDR2 sequences are MNHEY and SVGEGT. The V segment lost 2 bases and the J segment 6 bases; nucleotides outside the gene matches: 12. Here the CDR3 reads CASSYQKSAGGPDTQYF. In DNA, the CDR3 is TGTGCCAGCAGTTACCAGAAGTCGGCGGGGGGGCCCGATACGCAGTATTTT.

This clonotype was seen only a few times. This chain joins TRBV5-1 and TRBJ2-6, with 7 bases lining up with TRBD1. V dropped 1 base and J dropped 0; count of bases not matched to a gene: 4. The CDR3 is 17 amino acids. From germline, CDR1 is SGHRS and CDR2 YFSETQ. CDR3 sequence (DNA): TGCGCCAGCAGCTTGACAACAGGGGTCTCTGGGGCCAACGTCCTGACTTTC. The encoded protein is CASSLTTGVSGANVLTF. Variable domain in full (rest from reference TRBV5-1 and TRBJ2-6): KAGVTQTPRYLIKTRGQQVTLSCSPISGHRSVSWYQQTPGQGLQFLFEYFSETQRNKGNFPGRFSGRQFSNSRSEMNVSTLELGDSALYLCASSLTTGVSGANVLTFGAGSRLTVL.

The rearrangement joins TRBV7-9 to TRBJ1-6, with no clear D. Trimming removed 9 bases at V and 6 bases at J, with 18 bases between. This CDR3 has 15 residues. The V gene's germline CDR1 is SEHNR and CDR2 FQNEAQ (reference sequence). For the CDR3, the DNA is TGTGCCAGTAGCCGTCAGGAGATTCCTAATTCACCCCTCCACTTT. This gives the protein CASSRQEIPNSPLHF.

The chain links TRBV12-3 or TRBV12-4 to TRBJ2-7; 8 bases match TRBD1. This CDR3 is 14 amino acids long. V was clipped by 5 bases and J by 2 bases; unmatched bases: 5. The CDR3 DNA sequence: TGTGCCAGCAGTGTACAGGGGGGAACCTACGAGCAGTACTTC. It specifies CASSVQGGTYEQYF.

This clonotype was seen only a few times. The chain joins TRBV10-3 to TRBJ2-3, with D tentatively TRBD2 (5 bases). V lost 7 bases, J lost 0 bases, and 11 bases lay in between. In germline, CDR1 is ENHRY, CDR2 SYGVKD. The CDR3 runs 14 residues. The CDR3 spells CAITSGESTDTQYF. The DNA for the CDR3 is TGTGCCATCACCAGCGGAGAGAGCACAGATACGCAGTATTTT.

CDR3 sequence reads: CAILAGRNTGELFF. The CDR3 DNA reads TGTGCCATCTTAGCGGGACGAAACACCGGGGAGCTGTTTTTT. The rearrangement uses TRBV6-1 and TRBJ2-2; 8 bases are shared with TRBD2. The CDR3 length is 14 residues. Germline assignment: CDR1 MNHNS and CDR2 SASEGT. V gave up 10 bases and J gave up 2 bases; unmatched junction bases: 6.

There are many counts of this clonotype. V gene TRBV29-1 combines with J gene TRBJ2-7; maybe TRBD1 (6 bases). CDR3 length: 14 residues. V was pared by 7 bases and J by 2 bases, with 18 bases between. Germline-derived CDR1 and CDR2 are SQVTM and ANQGSEA. The CDR3 here is CSAKGQSLPYEQYF. CDR3 bases: TGCAGCGCCAAAGGACAGTCCCTTCCCTACGAGCAGTACTTC.

The CDR3 loop is CSANRDYKNIQYF. The CDR3 nucleotides read TGCAGTGCTAACCGGGACTATAAAAACATTCAGTACTTC. The J gene is TRBJ2-7, the V gene TRBV20-1, with 7 bases that match TRBD2. The J call could be wrong; TRBJ2-4 is a better fit for the DNA end. This CDR3 is 13 amino acids long. Germline-derived CDR1 and CDR2 are DFQATT and SNEGSKA (reference sequence).

The chain uses TRBV6-5 and TRBJ1-5; D ambiguous. Trimming removed 0 bases from V and 3 bases from J, with 6 bases in between. CDR3 size: 14 residues. Germline V gene data show CDR1 as MNHEY and CDR2 as SVGAGI. Here the CDR3 DNA reads TGTGCCAGCAGTTACTCGGACTACAATCAGCCCCAGCATTTT. It specifies CASSYSDYNQPQHF.

This clonotype was recorded a few times. The V gene is TRBV4-1, the J gene TRBJ2-1; TRBD2 matches 8 bases. The CDR3 is made up of 16 amino acids. With V trimmed by 2 bases and J by 5 bases, 8 bases remained unmatched. CDR1 MGHRA and CDR2 YSYEKL come from the germline V gene. The CDR3 protein is CASSQIEAGANNEQFF. CDR3 sequence (DNA): TGCGCCAGCAGCCAAATTGAAGCGGGGGCCAACAATGAGCAGTTCTTC.

This rearrangement joins TRBV29-1 to TRBJ2-5; TRBD2 might be the D (6 bases). The CDR3 runs 13 residues. V lost 1 base, J lost 7 bases, and 13 bases lay in between. The germline V gene has CDR1 SQVTM and CDR2 ANQGSEA. The CDR3 loop is CSVEVASAPTQYF. The CDR3 DNA reads as TGCAGCGTTGAAGTAGCTAGCGCGCCGACCCAGTACTTC.

V usage is TRBV7-9 and J usage is TRBJ2-1, with D perhaps given as TRBD1 or TRBD2 (5 bases each). The CDR3 runs 16 residues. CDR1 is SEHNR and CDR2 is FQNEAQ in the germline V gene (reference sequence). Trimming took 5 bases from V and 3 from J, leaving 17 bases between them. In nucleotides, the CDR3 is TGTGCCAGCAGCCCCACGGGGCAGGGTGGCTACAATGAGCAGTTCTTC. Residues: CASSPTGQGGYNEQFF. Combining the CDR3 with reference TRBV7-9 and TRBJ2-1 gives the whole variable domain DTGVSQNPRHKITKRGQNVTFRCDPISEHNRLYWYRQTLGQGPEFLTYFQNEAQLEKSRLLSDRFSAERPKGSFSTLEIQRTEQGDSAMYLCASSPTGQGGYNEQFFGPGTRLTVL.